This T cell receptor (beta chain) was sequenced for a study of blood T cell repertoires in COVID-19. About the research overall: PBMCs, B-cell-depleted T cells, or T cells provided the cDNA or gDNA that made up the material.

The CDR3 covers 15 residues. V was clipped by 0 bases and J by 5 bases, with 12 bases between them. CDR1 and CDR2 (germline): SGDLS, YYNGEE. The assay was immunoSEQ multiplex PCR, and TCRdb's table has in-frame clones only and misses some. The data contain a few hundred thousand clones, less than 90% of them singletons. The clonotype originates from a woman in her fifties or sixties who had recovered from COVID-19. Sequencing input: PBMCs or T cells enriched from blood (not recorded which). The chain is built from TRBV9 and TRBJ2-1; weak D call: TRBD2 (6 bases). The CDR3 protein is CASSVAGGFNNEQFF. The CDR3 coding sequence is TGTGCCAGCAGCGTAGCCGGGGGTTTCAACAATGAGCAGTTCTTC.